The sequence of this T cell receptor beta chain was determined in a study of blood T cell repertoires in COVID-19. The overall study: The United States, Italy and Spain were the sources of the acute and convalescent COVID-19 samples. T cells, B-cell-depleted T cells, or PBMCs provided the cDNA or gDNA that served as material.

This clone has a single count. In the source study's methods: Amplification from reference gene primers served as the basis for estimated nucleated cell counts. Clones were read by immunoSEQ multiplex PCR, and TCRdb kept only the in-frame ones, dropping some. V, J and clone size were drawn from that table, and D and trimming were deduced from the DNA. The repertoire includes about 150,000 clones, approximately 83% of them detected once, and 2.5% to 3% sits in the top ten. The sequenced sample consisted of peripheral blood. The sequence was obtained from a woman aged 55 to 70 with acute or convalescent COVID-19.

The CDR3 here is CASSYLAGQGGPISNQPQHF. The DNA of the CDR3 is TGTGCCAGCAGTTACCTCGCCGGACAGGGAGGTCCGATTAGCAATCAGCCCCAGCATTTT. The chain combines TRBV6-2 or TRBV6-3 with TRBJ1-5; TRBD1 matches at 8 bases. The CDR3 loop spans 20 amino acids. V was clipped by 2 bases and J by 0 bases; unmatched bases: 15. CDR1 is MNHEY and CDR2 is SVGEGT in the germline V gene.